The 12 T cell receptor beta chains below were found in one sample sequenced in a study of T cells after yellow fever vaccination. TCRdb called the 5' RACE reads again in MiXCR, with one record for every CDR3 protein. Seen here are 350,000 to 550,000 distinct CDR3 sequences, approximately 19% observed once, and the top ten hold over 15%. This specimen was PBMCs, taken before the yellow fever booster vaccination. These receptor sequences come from a man aged 18 to 29 who received the YFV17D yellow fever vaccine.

This clonotype was seen a handful of times. J is TRBJ2-1 and V is TRBV24-1, with 10 bases lining up with TRBD1. With 4 bases clipped from V and 6 bases from J, the junction kept 2 bases outside the gene matches. CDR1 is KGHDR and CDR2 is SFDVKD in the germline V gene. The CDR3 contains 14 residues. Here the CDR3 reads CATSERTGGNEQFF. For the CDR3, the DNA is TGTGCCACCAGTGAACGGACAGGGGGCAATGAGCAGTTCTTC.

The chain couples TRBV5-1 to TRBJ2-1; 8 bases align to TRBD2. CDR1 and CDR2 from the germline V gene are SGHRS and YFSETQ. V shed 3 bases and J 0 bases; nucleotides not matched to a gene: 8. CDR3 length: 17 amino acids. This chain's CDR3 is CASSSRSGEYSYNEQFF. For the CDR3, the DNA is TGCGCCAGCAGCTCCCGTAGCGGGGAATACTCCTACAATGAGCAGTTCTTC.

This clonotype came up many times. The CDR3: CASINLPGATQYF. CDR3 bases: TGTGCCAGCATCAATCTACCCGGAGCGACCCAGTACTTC. The chain links TRBV7-9 to TRBJ2-5, with D unresolved. This CDR3 spans 13 amino acids. The V and J ends lost 7 bases and 7 bases respectively, with 16 bases between them. Germline loops: CDR1 SEHNR, CDR2 FQNEAQ (reference sequence).

This chain uses TRBV14 with TRBJ1-1, with 8 nucleotides matching TRBD1. The CDR3 sequence is 16 residues long. The germline CDR1 and CDR2 sequences are SGHDN and FVKESK. Trimming removed 4 bases from V and 1 base from J; junction bases left unmatched: 8. The CDR3 sequence is CASSRDLGQANTEAFF. The CDR3 DNA follows: TGTGCCAGCAGCCGAGACCTGGGACAGGCGAACACTGAAGCTTTCTTT.

The chain combines TRBV19 with TRBJ2-1, with TRBD1 as a possible D gene (5 bases). Germline assignment: CDR1 LNHDA and CDR2 SQIVND (reference sequence). V gave up 7 bases and J gave up 7 bases, with 11 bases separating them. The CDR3 sequence is 12 residues long. CDR3 sequence: CASKFSGNEQFF. The CDR3 region has the DNA TGTGCCAGTAAATTCTCAGGGAATGAGCAGTTCTTC.

This clonotype was observed a handful of times. This chain uses TRBV5-1 with TRBJ2-7; 7 bases agree with TRBD1. V was pared by 3 bases and J by 1 base, with 10 bases of the junction left unmatched. The CDR3 loop spans 16 amino acids. Germline values: CDR1 SGHRS, CDR2 YFSETQ. The DNA for the CDR3 is TGCGCCAGCAGCTACGGGACAGCGCCAAGATCCTACGAGCAGTACGTC. It is translated as CASSYGTAPRSYEQYV.

The chain recombines TRBV15 with TRBJ2-5; D ambiguous. This CDR3 region has 15 residues. The germline V gene encodes CDR1 LNHNV and CDR2 YYDKDF (reference sequence). Trimming left V 3 bases short and J 5 bases short, with 16 bases between. In DNA, the CDR3 is TGTGCCACCAGCAGGATGATCCGTGATGGGGAGACCCAGTACTTC. Translating it yields CATSRMIRDGETQYF.

The CDR3 loop is CASSVLGVDTEAFF. The DNA of the CDR3 is TGCGCCAGCAGCGTACTAGGGGTGGACACTGAAGCTTTCTTT. The rearrangement uses TRBV5-1 and TRBJ1-1; D possibly corresponds to TRBD1 (5 bases). This CDR3 comprises 14 residues. Per germline, CDR1 SGHRS and CDR2 YFSETQ. Trimming cost V 4 bases and J 3 bases, with 13 bases left between them.

The V call is TRBV20-1, the J call TRBJ2-7; perhaps TRBD2 as D (5 bases). Trimming shortened V by 0 bases and J by 4 bases, and 13 bases separated the two germline ends. Per germline, CDR1 DFQATT and CDR2 SNEGSKA (reference sequence). This CDR3 comprises 14 residues. CDR3 sequence: CSARDPAVMYEQYF. For the CDR3, the DNA is TGCAGTGCTAGAGATCCAGCGGTGATGTACGAGCAGTACTTC.

The chain recombines TRBV9 with TRBJ1-6; 9 positions agree with TRBD1. Trimming took 1 base from V and 5 from J; bases not matched to a gene: 1. CDR1 SGDLS and CDR2 YYNGEE come from the germline V gene. The CDR3 is 15 amino acids. The CDR3, as DNA: TGTGCCAGCAGCGTAAGGGACAGGGATAATTCACCCCTCCACTTT. Translating gives CASSVRDRDNSPLHF.

V gene TRBV28 combines with J gene TRBJ1-2; the D gene is possibly TRBD1 (5 bases). This CDR3 spans 11 amino acids. V lost 11 bases, J lost 2 bases, and 9 bases lay in between. Looked up from germline, CDR1 is MDHEN and CDR2 is SYDVKM. CDR3 coding DNA: TGTGCCGGGGCATCAAACTATGGCTACACCTTC. It is translated as CAGASNYGYTF.

This clonotype was detected only a few times. The CDR3, as DNA: TGCGCCAGCAGCCAAGAGCCCGGCCAGGGCGAGACCCAGTACTTC. It yields the protein CASSQEPGQGETQYF. The rearrangement joins TRBV4-3 to TRBJ2-5; D may be TRBD1 (5 bases). CDR1 and CDR2 (germline): LGHNA, YSLEER. Trimming took off 0 bases at V and 5 bases at J, with 13 bases between the two ends. The CDR3 extends over 15 amino acids.